Below are 3 T cell receptor beta chains sequenced from a single sample in a study of T cell responses to AZD1222 COVID-19 vaccine. Sequencing was performed with immunoSEQ multiplex PCR; in TCRdb, only in-frame clones are kept and a portion is missing. The repertoire includes some 120,000 clones, around 88% of them detected once, and over 8.5% sits in the top ten. This material consisted of peripheral blood, taken on day 0 of MenACWY control vaccination. All receptors derive from an adult in good health.

The chain's CDR3 is CASSGTPLTSGGYTF. CDR3 in DNA: TGTGCCAGCAGTGGTACCCCCCTGACAAGCGGGGGCTACACCTTC. This chain uses TRBV2 with TRBJ1-2, with D unresolved. The V gene lost 4 bases and the J gene lost 8 bases, with 20 bases spanning the gap. The CDR3 covers 15 residues. Per germline, CDR1 SNHLY and CDR2 FYNNEI.

The rearrangement joins TRBV7-6 to TRBJ2-5; D may be TRBD1 (5 bases). The CDR3 is 14 residues long. Germline V gives CDR1 SGHVS, CDR2 FNYEAQ. Deletions cut 5 bases from V and 5 bases from J, with 15 bases between. For the CDR3, the DNA is TGTGCCAGCAGCCGACGGGCCGCAGGGGAGACCCAGTACTTC. It yields the protein CASSRRAAGETQYF.

The chain carries TRBV7-2 and TRBJ2-4; 9 positions match TRBD1. This CDR3 region has 16 residues. After removal of 3 bases from V and 0 bases from J, the junction contained 3 bases not matched to a gene. Germline CDR1 reads SGHTA; CDR2 reads FQGNSA. The CDR3 reads CASSLPGQGAKNIQYF. Written as DNA, the CDR3 is TGTGCCAGCAGCTTGCCGGGACAGGGAGCCAAAAACATTCAGTACTTC.